The clone carrying this TCR beta chain has a handful of counts. This sample was included in a study of blood T cells in healthy people across ages. Study-wide background: In model experiments, template switching was able to capture about one barcoded beta molecule for every two T cells that were present.

Isolation of PBMCs gave at least 7 million cells per sample. This CDR3 has 13 residues. Per germline, CDR1 SQVTM and CDR2 ANQGSEA. V was clipped by 6 bases and J by 3 bases, with 13 bases between them. The authors ran a second PCR of roughly 6 to 12 cycles using a sample-barcoded 5' primer and a J-beta primer mix. The yield of each sample was at least 2.5 million CDR3-containing paired-end reads. TCRdb fed the 5' RACE reads into MiXCR, producing one record per CDR3 protein. The table includes about 1.4 million distinct CDR3 sequences, 45% to 70% detected once. The chain carries TRBV29-1 and TRBJ2-3, with a weak D call TRBD2 (6 bases). The source of this sequence is a man aged 18 to 29 in good health. Material for sequencing was blood. In DNA, the CDR3 is TGCAGCGTAAGGGGACTGGCTACAGATACGCAGTATTTT. This codes for CSVRGLATDTQYF.